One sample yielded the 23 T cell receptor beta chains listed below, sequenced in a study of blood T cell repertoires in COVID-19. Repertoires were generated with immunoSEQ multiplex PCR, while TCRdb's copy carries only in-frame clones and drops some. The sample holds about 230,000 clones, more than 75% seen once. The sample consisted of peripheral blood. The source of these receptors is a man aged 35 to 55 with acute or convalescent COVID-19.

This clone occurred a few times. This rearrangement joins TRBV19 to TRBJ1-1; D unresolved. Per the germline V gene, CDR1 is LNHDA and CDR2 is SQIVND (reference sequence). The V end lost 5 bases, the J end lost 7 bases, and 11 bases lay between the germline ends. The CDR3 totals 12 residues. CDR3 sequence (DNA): TGTGCCAGTAGTCCCCGTGGGCTTGAAGCTTTCTTT. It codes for CASSPRGLEAFF.

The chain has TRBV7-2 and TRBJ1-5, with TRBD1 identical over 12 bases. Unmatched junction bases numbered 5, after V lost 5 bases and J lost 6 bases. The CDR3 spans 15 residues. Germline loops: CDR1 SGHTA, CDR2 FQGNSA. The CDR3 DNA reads TGTGCCAGCAGCCAGGGGACAGGGGGCGGTCAGCCCCAGCATTTT. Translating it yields CASSQGTGGGQPQHF. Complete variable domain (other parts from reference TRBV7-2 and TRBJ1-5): GAGVSQSPSNKVTEKGKDVELRCDPISGHTALYWYRQSLGQGLEFLIYFQGNSAPDKSGLPSDRFSAERTGGSVSTLTIQRTQQEDSAVYLCASSQGTGGGQPQHFGDGTRLSIL.

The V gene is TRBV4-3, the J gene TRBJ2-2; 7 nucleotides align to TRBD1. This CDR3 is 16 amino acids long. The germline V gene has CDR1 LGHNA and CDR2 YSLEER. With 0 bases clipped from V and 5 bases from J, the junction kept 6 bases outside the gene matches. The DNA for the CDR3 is TGCGCCAGCAGCCAAGATGAGGGGGCGCAAACCGGGGAGCTGTTTTTT. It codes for CASSQDEGAQTGELFF.

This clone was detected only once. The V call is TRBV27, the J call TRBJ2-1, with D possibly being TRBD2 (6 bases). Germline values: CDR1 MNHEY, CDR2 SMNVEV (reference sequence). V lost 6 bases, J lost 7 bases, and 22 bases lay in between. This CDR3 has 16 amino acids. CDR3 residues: CASRNLDGGAFNEQFF. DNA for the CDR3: TGTGCCAGCAGGAATTTGGACGGAGGGGCGTTTAATGAGCAGTTCTTC.

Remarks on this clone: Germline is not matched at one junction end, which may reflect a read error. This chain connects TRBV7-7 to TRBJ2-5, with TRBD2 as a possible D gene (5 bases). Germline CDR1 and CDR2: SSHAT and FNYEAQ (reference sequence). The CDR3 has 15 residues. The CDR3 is CASSSPGVGVETQYF. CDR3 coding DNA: TGTGCTAGCAGCTCTCCCGGGGTAGGAGTAGAGACCCAGTACTTC.

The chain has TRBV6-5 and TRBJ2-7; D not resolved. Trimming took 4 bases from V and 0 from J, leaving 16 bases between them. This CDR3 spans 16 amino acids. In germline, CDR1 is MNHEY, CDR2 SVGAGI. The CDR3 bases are TGTGCCAGCAGTTCGGCGAGCAGCCGGAGCTCCTACGAGCAGTACTTC. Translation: CASSSASSRSSYEQYF.

The CDR3 DNA reads TGTGCCAGCAGTGACGAGCCGGGTCTGACCCAGCATTTT. It specifies CASSDEPGLTQHF. The chain is built from TRBV6-1 and TRBJ1-5; D uncertain. The V end lost 3 bases, the J end lost 11 bases, and 14 bases lay between the germline ends. CDR1 and CDR2 (germline): MNHNS, SASEGT. The length of the CDR3 is 13 residues.

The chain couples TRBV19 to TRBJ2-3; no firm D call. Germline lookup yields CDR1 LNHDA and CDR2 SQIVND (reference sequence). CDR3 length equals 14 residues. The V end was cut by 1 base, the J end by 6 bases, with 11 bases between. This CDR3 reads CASSIGAGADTQYF. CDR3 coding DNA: TGTGCCAGTAGTATAGGGGCCGGTGCGGATACGCAGTATTTT.

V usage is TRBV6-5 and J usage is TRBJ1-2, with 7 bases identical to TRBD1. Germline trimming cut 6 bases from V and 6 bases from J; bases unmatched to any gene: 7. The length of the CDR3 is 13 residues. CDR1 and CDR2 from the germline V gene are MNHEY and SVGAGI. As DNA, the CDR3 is TGTGCCAGCAGGCGAGACAGGGAGGATGGCTACACCTTC. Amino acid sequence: CASRRDREDGYTF.

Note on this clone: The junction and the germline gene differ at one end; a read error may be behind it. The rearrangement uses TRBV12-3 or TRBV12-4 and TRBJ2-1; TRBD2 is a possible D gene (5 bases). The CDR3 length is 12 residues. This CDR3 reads CASNLWGDEQFF. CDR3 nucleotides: TGTGCCAGCAATTTATGGGGAGATGAGCAGTTCTTC.

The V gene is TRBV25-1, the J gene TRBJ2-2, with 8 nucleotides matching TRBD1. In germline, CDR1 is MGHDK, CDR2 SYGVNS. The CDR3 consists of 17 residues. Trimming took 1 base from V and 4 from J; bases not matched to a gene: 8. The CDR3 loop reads CASSELGDRPSTGELFF. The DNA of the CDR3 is TGTGCCAGCAGTGAATTAGGGGACAGGCCCTCCACCGGGGAGCTGTTTTTT.

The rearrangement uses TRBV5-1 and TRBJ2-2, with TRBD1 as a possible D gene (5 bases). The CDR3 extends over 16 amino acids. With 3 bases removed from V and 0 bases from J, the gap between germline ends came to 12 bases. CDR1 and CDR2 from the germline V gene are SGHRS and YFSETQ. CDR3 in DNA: TGCGCCAGCAGCTCTGTGGAAGGGGCGAACACCGGGGAGCTGTTTTTT. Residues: CASSSVEGANTGELFF.

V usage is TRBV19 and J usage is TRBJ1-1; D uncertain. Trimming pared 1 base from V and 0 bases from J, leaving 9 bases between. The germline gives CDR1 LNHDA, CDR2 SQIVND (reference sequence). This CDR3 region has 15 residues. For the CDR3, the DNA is TGTGCCAGTAGTATAGGTAAAATTATGAACACTGAAGCTTTCTTT. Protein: CASSIGKIMNTEAFF.

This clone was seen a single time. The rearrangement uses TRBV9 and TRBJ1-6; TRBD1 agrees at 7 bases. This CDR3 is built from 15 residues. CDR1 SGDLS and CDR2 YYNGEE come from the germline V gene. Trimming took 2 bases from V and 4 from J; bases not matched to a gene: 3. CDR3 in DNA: TGTGCCAGCAGCGTGGAGGGACAGTATAATTCACCCCTCCACTTT. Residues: CASSVEGQYNSPLHF.

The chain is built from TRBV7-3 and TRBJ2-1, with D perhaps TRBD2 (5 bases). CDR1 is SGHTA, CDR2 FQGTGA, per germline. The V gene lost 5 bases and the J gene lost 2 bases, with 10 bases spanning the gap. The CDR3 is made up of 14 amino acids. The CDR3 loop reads CASSPGGAYNEQFF. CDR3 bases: TGTGCCAGCAGCCCAGGAGGAGCCTACAATGAGCAGTTCTTC.

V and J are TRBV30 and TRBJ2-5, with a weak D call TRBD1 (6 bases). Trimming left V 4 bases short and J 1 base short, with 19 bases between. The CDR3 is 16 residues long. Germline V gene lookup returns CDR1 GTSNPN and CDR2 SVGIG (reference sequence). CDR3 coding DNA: TGTGCCTGGAATCCGAAGGGCTGGGGGCCCCAAGAGACCCAGTACTTC. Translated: CAWNPKGWGPQETQYF.

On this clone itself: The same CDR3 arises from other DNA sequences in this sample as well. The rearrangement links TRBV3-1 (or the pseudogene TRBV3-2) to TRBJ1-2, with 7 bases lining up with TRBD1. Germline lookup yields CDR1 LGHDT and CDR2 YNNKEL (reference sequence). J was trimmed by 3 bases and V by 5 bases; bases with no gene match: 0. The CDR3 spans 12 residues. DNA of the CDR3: TGTGCCAGCAGCACAGGGGACTATGGCTACACCTTC. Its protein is CASSTGDYGYTF.

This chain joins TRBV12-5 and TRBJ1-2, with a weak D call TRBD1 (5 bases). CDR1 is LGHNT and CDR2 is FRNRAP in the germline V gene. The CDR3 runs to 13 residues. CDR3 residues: CAPDGGTNYGYTF. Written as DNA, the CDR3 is TGTGCACCCGATGGGGGGACCAACTATGGCTACACCTTC.

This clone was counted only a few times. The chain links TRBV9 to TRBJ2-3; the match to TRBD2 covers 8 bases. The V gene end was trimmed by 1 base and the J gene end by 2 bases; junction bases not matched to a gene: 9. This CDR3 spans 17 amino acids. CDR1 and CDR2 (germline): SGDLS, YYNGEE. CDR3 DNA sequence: TGTGCCAGCAGCGTAAGGGTCGGGGGGGCCTTCACAGATACGCAGTATTTT. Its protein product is CASSVRVGGAFTDTQYF.

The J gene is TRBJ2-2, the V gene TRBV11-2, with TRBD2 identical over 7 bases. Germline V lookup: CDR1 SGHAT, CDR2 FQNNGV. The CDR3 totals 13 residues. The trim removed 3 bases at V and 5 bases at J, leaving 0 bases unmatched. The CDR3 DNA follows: TGTGCCAGCAGCTTCGGGGGGACCGGGGAGCTGTTTTTT. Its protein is CASSFGGTGELFF.

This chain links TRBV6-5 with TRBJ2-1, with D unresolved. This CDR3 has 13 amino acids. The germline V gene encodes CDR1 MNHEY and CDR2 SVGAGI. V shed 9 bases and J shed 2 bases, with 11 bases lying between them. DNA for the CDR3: TGTGCCAGGGAGCGACGGGCCTACAATGAGCAGTTCTTC. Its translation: CARERRAYNEQFF.

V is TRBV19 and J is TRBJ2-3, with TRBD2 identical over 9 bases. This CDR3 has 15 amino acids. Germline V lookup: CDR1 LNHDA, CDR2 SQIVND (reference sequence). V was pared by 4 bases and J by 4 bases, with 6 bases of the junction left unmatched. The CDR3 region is CASSRYGGGADTQYF. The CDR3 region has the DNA TGTGCCAGTAGTAGGTATGGCGGGGGGGCAGATACGCAGTATTTT.

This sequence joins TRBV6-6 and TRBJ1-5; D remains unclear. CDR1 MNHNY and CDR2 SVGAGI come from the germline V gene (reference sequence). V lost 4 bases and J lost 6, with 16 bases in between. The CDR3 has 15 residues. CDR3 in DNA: TGTGCCAGCAGTTTAAGACCCACAGTCGGTCAGCCCCAGCATTTT. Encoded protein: CASSLRPTVGQPQHF.